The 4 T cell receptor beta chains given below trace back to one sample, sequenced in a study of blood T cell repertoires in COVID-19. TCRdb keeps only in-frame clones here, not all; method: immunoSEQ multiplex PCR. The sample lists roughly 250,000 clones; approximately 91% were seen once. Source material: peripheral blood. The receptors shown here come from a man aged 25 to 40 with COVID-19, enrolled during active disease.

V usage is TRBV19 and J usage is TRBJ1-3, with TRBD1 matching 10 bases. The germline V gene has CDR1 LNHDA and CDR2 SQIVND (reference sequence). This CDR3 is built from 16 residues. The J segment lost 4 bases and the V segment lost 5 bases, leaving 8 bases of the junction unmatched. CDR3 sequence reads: CASSLPGQGRGNTIYF. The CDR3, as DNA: TGTGCCAGTAGTCTACCGGGACAGGGGAGGGGAAACACCATATATTTT.

CDR3 in DNA: TGCGCCAGCAGCGGAAAATTGACAGGGGGAGGTGAAGCTTTCTTT. It translates to CASSGKLTGGGEAFF. This chain links TRBV5-1 with TRBJ1-1; 9 bases fit TRBD1. The V segment lost 4 bases and the J segment 7 bases; nucleotides outside the gene matches: 11. The CDR3 contains 15 residues. Germline V CDR1 and CDR2: SGHRS, YFSETQ.

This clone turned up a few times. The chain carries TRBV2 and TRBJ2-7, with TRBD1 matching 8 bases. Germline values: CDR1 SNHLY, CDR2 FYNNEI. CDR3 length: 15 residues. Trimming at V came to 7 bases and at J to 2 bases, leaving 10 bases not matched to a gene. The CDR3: CASKNWGQDTYEQYF. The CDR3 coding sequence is TGTGCCAGCAAGAATTGGGGACAGGACACCTACGAGCAGTACTTC. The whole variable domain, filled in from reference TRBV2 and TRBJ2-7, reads EPEVTQTPSHQVTQMGQEVILRCVPISNHLYFYWYRQILGQKVEFLVSFYNNEISEKSEIFDDQFSVERPDGSNFTLKIRSTKLEDSAMYFCASKNWGQDTYEQYFGPGTRLTVT.

The CDR3, as DNA: TGTGCCAGCAGCGTCGGACTGGGAAGCTCCTACAATGAGCAGTTCTTC. The encoded protein is CASSVGLGSSYNEQFF. The chain uses TRBV7-9 and TRBJ2-1; TRBD2 might be the D (5 bases). The CDR3 spans 16 residues. V was clipped by 5 bases and J by 0 bases, with 14 bases between them. From germline, CDR1 is SEHNR and CDR2 FQNEAQ (reference sequence).